Listed below are T cell receptor beta chains from one sample, sequenced in a study of blood T cells in healthy people across ages. MiXCR, applied by TCRdb to the 5' RACE reads, yields one record per CDR3 protein. The repertoire has roughly 700,000 distinct CDR3 sequences, around 25% of them found once; the top ten carry 9.4%. These same data were also listed under a study on T cells of mothers and their children.

Sequencing was done on a sample of blood. The receptors derive from a boy between 5 and 17 years old in good health. The CDR3 runs from the conserved cysteine through the conserved F or W. A D gene is named only where the DNA matches it firmly. Size is stated for part of the rows, as once, few or many counts, or as a class when the clone is expanded.

>TRBJ2-3|.|few|TRBV25-1
TGTGCCAGCAATGGGGGAGCAGATACGCAGTATTTT
CASNGGADTQYF
>TRBJ2-3|.|.|TRBV7-8
TGTGCCAGCAGCTTTTTTGGGGGTCTAGATACGCAGTATTTT
CASSFFGGLDTQYF
>TRBJ2-1|.|.|TRBV6-5
TGTGCCAGCAGCCCGGGGCCCCTCGGAACGTACAATGAGCAGTTCTTC
CASSPGPLGTYNEQFF
>TRBJ2-1|TRBD2|.|TRBV4-2
TGTGCCAGCAGCCAAGAGAGGGGACTAGGCCACAATGAGCAGTTCTTC
CASSQERGLGHNEQFF
>TRBJ2-1|TRBD2|few|TRBV7-3
TGTGCCAGCAGCCTTAACCCGGGGGGGCTAGACAATGAGCAGTTCTTC
CASSLNPGGLDNEQFF
>TRBJ2-7|TRBD2|.|TRBV3-1
TGTGCCAGCAGCCGAGGAGCGGGATCCTCCTACGAGCAGTACTTC
CASSRGAGSSYEQYF
>TRBJ1-4|TRBD1|.|TRBV7-2
TGTGCCAGCGCGAAGGGGGCCGGAAGAGAAAAACTGTTTTTT
CASAKGAGREKLFF
>TRBJ1-1|TRBD1|.|TRBV27
TGTGCCAGCAGTGCCACGGGACAGCGTGAAGCTTTCTTT
CASSATGQREAFF
>TRBJ1-1|.|once|TRBV7-2
TGTGCCAGCAGCTTATTGGGTCTGCCAAACACTGAAGCTTTCTTT
CASSLLGLPNTEAFF
>TRBJ2-7|.|.|TRBV4-2
TGTGCCAGCAGCCAAGAGGGTGGCGCCGAGCAGTACTTC
CASSQEGGAEQYF
>TRBJ1-1|.|few|TRBV4-2
TGTGCCAGCAGCCAAGAGAGATTTGACACTGAAGCTTTCTTT
CASSQERFDTEAFF
>TRBJ2-2|TRBD2|.|TRBV28
TGTGCCAGCAGTCCGGGACTACAGAACACCGGGGAGCTGTTTTTT
CASSPGLQNTGELFF
>TRBJ2-7|.|few|TRBV12-3/TRBV12-4
TGTGCCAGCAGCCCCCCTGGGACTCCCTCACGGCAGTACTTC
CASSPPGTPSRQYF
>TRBJ1-1|.|.|TRBV4-2
TGTGCCAGCAGCCATCTAGGGGGGGGACGTGGGAACACTGAAGCTTTCTTT
CASSHLGGGRGNTEAFF
>TRBJ2-1|.|.|TRBV7-2
TGTGCCAGCAGCACAGGGGGGGACAATGAGCAGTTCTTC
CASSTGGDNEQFF
>TRBJ1-1|.|.|TRBV6-5
TGTGCCAGCAGCCACGACAGGAGCGCCGACACTGAAGCTTTCTTT
CASSHDRSADTEAFF
>TRBJ2-5|.|.|TRBV11-2
TGTGCCAGCAGCTTAGGGTCCGGGAGCTTGGAGACCCAGTACTTC
CASSLGSGSLETQYF
>TRBJ2-5|TRBD2|few|TRBV6-5
TGTGCCAGCAGTTACGGCGGGAGTGAGACCCAGTACTTC
CASSYGGSETQYF
>TRBJ2-1|TRBD2|.|TRBV29-1
TGCAGCGTTGAAGATTTGGGGACTAGCTCCTACAATGAGCAGTTCTTC
CSVEDLGTSSYNEQFF